Sequencing of this T cell receptor (beta chain) was carried out in a study of cytomegalovirus exposure and HLA in healthy donors. Trimming pared 3 bases from V and 1 base from J, leaving 20 bases between. There are 18 residues in the CDR3. Germline CDR1 and CDR2: LNHNV and YYDKDF (reference sequence). Both 60 Vbeta primers and 13 Jbeta primers went into the PCR. Using immunoSEQ multiplex PCR, the repertoire was profiled, and TCRdb retains in-frame clones only, with some absent. This sample carries about 170,000 clones, approximately 81% of them seen once, and the ten largest clones take 2% to 3%. Input material: PBMCs. V and J are TRBV15 and TRBJ2-3; D is perhaps TRBD2 (6 bases). The source is a man in his thirties or forties in good health and CMV-seropositive. The CDR3, as DNA: TGTGCCACCAGCAGGGGAGGAACGGCCTCCACACGCACAGATACGCAGTATTTT. This sequence encodes CATSRGGTASTRTDTQYF.